This T cell receptor beta chain was recovered during a study of T cells in tumors after PD-1 blockade (dated by TCRdb to between 2018 and 2021). With regard to the full study: Prior checkpoint blockade, systemic immunosuppressant use, and recent radiotherapy or other anti-cancer therapy within 4 weeks were grounds for patient exclusion. To compare blood and tumor clonotypes, bulk TCR sequencing was performed on under 12 peripheral blood samples from about five patients. Peripheral blood samples averaged around 110,000 TCR templates (range about 21,000-260,000) and roughly 40,000 unique clonotypes. Using site-matched tumors from BCC or SCC patients sampled before and after anti-PD-1 therapy, the study carried out paired single-cell RNA and TCR sequencing. Treatment consisted of either cemiplimab 350 mg every 2 weeks or pembrolizumab 200 mg every 3 weeks. A subset of patients also received ongoing daily vismodegib 150 mg during anti-PD-1 treatment. RECIST version 1.1 was used to assess clinical response.

Trimming accounts for 3 bases at V and 2 bases at J, while the number of junction bases matched to no gene is 6. The CDR3 contains 15 residues, cysteine and phenylalanine counted. CDR3 DNA is the only sequence kept; it has 45 bases, read in frame from the first base. For CDR1 and CDR2, the germline V gene (reference sequence) lists LNHDA and SQIVND. Deep TCRbeta sequencing was performed with the immunoSEQ platform. Per the authors' processing: Only productive rearrangements were exported from the immunoSEQ Analyzer for further analysis. T cell phenotypes were assigned to bulk TCRbeta clonotypes by matching the clonotypes to single-cell RNA+TCR-seq clones with the same TCRbeta sequence. Clone enrichment in tumor was calculated as tumor frequency divided by PBMC frequency from bulk TCR sequencing. TCRs were sorted with GLIPH into specificity groups, meaning clusters of distinct TCRs that share CDR3 motifs and likely recognize common antigens. The clones in this table, taken by TCRdb from immuneACCESS, are in-frame only. Not every clone is retained; where verified, under half of the shortfall comes from an unresolved V gene, and the cause of the rest is unknown. V, J and clone size derive from that table, while D and trimming were established from the DNA sequence. Across this sample there are about 48,000 clones, with about 84% seen only once. The ten largest clones capture about 4% of the sample.

On the study overall, not on this receptor specifically: Around 44% of tumor TCR clonotypes were found in blood, and some novel exhausted tumor clones appeared in pre-treatment blood, suggesting peripheral recruitment. The source of novel T cell clones was not identified and could include lymphoid organs or rare unexpanded clones within the tumor or its periphery.

Points on this clone: Its antigen is currently not known. Base qualities are not at hand, and no much larger clone is one base apart.

The sample's time point label, decoded: before anti-PD-1 therapy. Genomic DNA extracted from tumor biopsies or peripheral blood was used for bulk TCRbeta sequencing, with input ranging from roughly 616 ng to 6,500 ng. Every patient was a poor candidate for surgical resection and had histologically proven advanced or metastatic basal or squamous cell carcinoma. The basal cell carcinoma cohort comprised about a dozen patients, of whom several had bulk tumor TCR sequencing. The sequence joins TRBV19 to TRBJ1-2; 7 nucleotides in the junction match TRBD1. The source is a human donor with basal cell carcinoma. The input for sequencing was PBMCs, taken before anti-PD-1 treatment. This receptor has the CDR3 CASSILPTGNYGYTF. The DNA sequence reads TGTGCCAGTAGTATTCTCCCGACAGGGAACTATGGCTACACCTTC.